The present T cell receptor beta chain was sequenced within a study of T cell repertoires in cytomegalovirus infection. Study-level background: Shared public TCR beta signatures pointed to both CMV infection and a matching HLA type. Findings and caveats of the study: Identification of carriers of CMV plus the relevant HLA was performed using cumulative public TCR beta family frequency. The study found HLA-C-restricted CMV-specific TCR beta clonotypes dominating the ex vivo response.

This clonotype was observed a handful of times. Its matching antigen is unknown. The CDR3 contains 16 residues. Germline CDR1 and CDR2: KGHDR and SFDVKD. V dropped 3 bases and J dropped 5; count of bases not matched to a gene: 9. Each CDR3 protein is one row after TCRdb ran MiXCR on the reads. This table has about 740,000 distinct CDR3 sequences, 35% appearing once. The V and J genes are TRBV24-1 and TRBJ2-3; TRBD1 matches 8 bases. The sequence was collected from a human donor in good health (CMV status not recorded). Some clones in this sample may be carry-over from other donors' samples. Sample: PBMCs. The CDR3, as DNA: TGTGCCACCAGTGATCACGGGACAGGCCTGGGAGATACGCAGTATTTT. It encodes CATSDHGTGLGDTQYF.